A selection of T cell receptor beta chains follows, all from one sample in a study of blood T cell repertoires in COVID-19. Clones were sequenced by immunoSEQ multiplex PCR, and TCRdb holds only the in-frame ones, with some missing. Of 180,000 or so clones in the sample, approximately 80% were seen once. Source material: peripheral blood. The receptors come from a woman aged 40 to 49 with COVID-19, enrolled during active disease. Each CDR3 is given with its conserved first and last residue. A D gene is named only where the DNA matches it firmly. For some rows the clone size is stated as once, few or many, or as a class when expanded; others skip it.

v_gene	d_gene	abundance	j_gene	CDR3aa	CDR3nt
TRBV6-4	-	-	TRBJ2-3	CASSGGAADTQYF	TGTGCCAGCAGTGGGGGCGCAGCAGATACGCAGTATTTT
TRBV4-2	-	once	TRBJ1-1	CASRATEAFF	TGTGCCAGCAGGGCCACTGAAGCTTTCTTT
TRBV7-2	TRBD2	-	TRBJ2-7	CASSVSLLAGSYEQYF	TGTGCCAGCAGCGTGAGCCTGCTAGCGGGTTCCTACGAGCAGTACTTC
TRBV7-9	-	-	TRBJ2-7	CASSLSSGSYEQYF	TGTGCCAGCAGCTTATCGAGCGGATCCTACGAGCAGTACTTC
TRBV5-6	-	few	TRBJ1-5	CASSLRGGMFGNQPQHF	TGTGCCAGCAGCTTGAGGGGGGGGATGTTCGGCAATCAGCCCCAGCATTTT
TRBV15	TRBD1	-	TRBJ1-1	CATSRDQKRQGTEAFF	TGTGCCACCAGCAGAGATCAAAAGCGACAGGGGACTGAAGCTTTCTTT
TRBV12-3/TRBV12-4	-	-	TRBJ2-5	CASSRTGETQYF	TGTGCCAGCAGTCGGACGGGGGAGACCCAGTACTTC
TRBV6-1	-	-	TRBJ1-5	CASSDGASNQPQHF	TGTGCCAGCAGTGATGGAGCTAGCAATCAGCCCCAGCATTTT
TRBV19	TRBD1	once	TRBJ2-3	CASSMGDRSTDTQYF	TGTGCCAGTAGTATGGGGGACAGGAGCACAGATACGCAGTATTTT
TRBV2	-	-	TRBJ1-5	CASRQTGSTGQPQHF	TGTGCCAGCAGGCAAACCGGGTCCACGGGTCAGCCCCAGCATTTT